Presented here are 5 T cell receptor beta chains from one specimen sequenced in a study of cytomegalovirus exposure and HLA in healthy donors. With 60 Vbeta and 13 Jbeta primers, the PCR was carried out. Using immunoSEQ multiplex PCR, the repertoire was profiled, and TCRdb retains in-frame clones only, with some absent. The table has some 120,000 clones, around 64% seen once. Sequenced sample: PBMCs. These receptors were taken from a woman aged 25 to 39 in good health and CMV-seronegative.

This clone appeared once. The rearrangement uses TRBV4-2 and TRBJ2-7; a possible D gene is TRBD1 (6 bases). Trimming removed 4 bases at V and 0 bases at J, with 13 bases between. Looked up from germline, CDR1 is LGHNA and CDR2 is YNFKEQ. The CDR3 is 15 residues long. The DNA of the CDR3 is TGTGCCAGCAGCCTCAGAACAGGGATCTCCTACGAGCAGTACTTC. This gives the protein CASSLRTGISYEQYF.

The chain is built from TRBV6-6 and TRBJ2-2; 8 bases match TRBD2. V trimming: 5 bases; J trimming: 6 bases; junction bases outside the gene matches: 5. This CDR3 region has 14 residues. Germline assignment: CDR1 MNHNY and CDR2 SVGAGI (reference sequence). CDR3 sequence (DNA): TGTGCCAGCAGTACTAGCGGAAGAGCCGGGGAGCTGTTTTTT. Translation gives CASSTSGRAGELFF.

The V gene is TRBV15, the J gene TRBJ2-2; 9 bases match TRBD2. Trimming cost V 7 bases and J 6 bases; bases outside gene matches: 6. Germline V lookup: CDR1 LNHNV, CDR2 YYDKDF (reference sequence). The CDR3 sequence is 14 residues long. The CDR3 DNA is TGTGCCACCAACCCGGGACTAGCATCCGGGGAGCTGTTTTTT. Translated, it gives CATNPGLASGELFF. The full variable domain, rest sourced from reference TRBV15 and TRBJ2-2, is DAMVIQNPRYQVTQFGKPVTLSCSQTLNHNVMYWYQQKSSQAPKLLFHYYDKDFNNEADTPDNFQSRRPNTSFCFLDIRSPGLGDTAMYLCATNPGLASGELFFGEGSRLTVL.

CDR3 region: CASSRPGSSYEQYF. The CDR3 DNA reads TGTGCCAGCAGTCGGCCGGGTAGCTCCTACGAGCAGTACTTC. J is TRBJ2-7 and V is TRBV6-5; D is unclear. The CDR3 covers 14 residues. CDR1 and CDR2 (germline): MNHEY, SVGAGI. V was clipped by 5 bases and J by 0 bases, with 11 bases between them.

This clone turned up a few times. The CDR3 protein is CASSLGTGVQPQHF. The CDR3 DNA is TGTGCCAGCAGTTTGGGGACAGGGGTGCAGCCCCAGCATTTT. The V gene is TRBV28, the J gene TRBJ1-5, with 10 bases lining up with TRBD1. The CDR3 is 14 residues long. V was clipped by 3 bases and J by 7 bases; unmatched bases: 3. The germline CDR1 and CDR2 sequences are MDHEN and SYDVKM.